The 8 T cell receptor beta chains reported below all come from one sample, sequenced in a study of blood T cell repertoires in COVID-19. Clones were sequenced by immunoSEQ multiplex PCR, and TCRdb holds only the in-frame ones, with some missing. The profile shows approximately 340,000 clones, about four fifths of them singletons. Sequences were obtained from peripheral blood. Receptor source: a man aged 30-40 years with active or convalescent COVID-19.

The V call is TRBV5-1, the J call TRBJ2-2, with D tentatively TRBD2 (5 bases). Germline assignment: CDR1 SGHRS and CDR2 YFSETQ. This CDR3 is built from 14 residues. Trimming left V 4 bases short and J 6 bases short, with 13 bases between. The CDR3 reads CASSIHLAPGELFF. CDR3 sequence (DNA): TGCGCCAGCAGCATCCACCTAGCCCCCGGGGAGCTGTTTTTT.

The chain has TRBV19 and TRBJ1-4; D possibly corresponds to TRBD1 (6 bases). Germline assignment: CDR1 LNHDA and CDR2 SQIVND (reference sequence). The CDR3 is made up of 14 amino acids. V lost 4 bases and J lost 2, with 8 bases in between. The CDR3 DNA reads TGTGCCAGTAGTAACAGGGCGACTAATGAAAAACTGTTTTTT. This codes for CASSNRATNEKLFF.

The chain combines TRBV11-2 with TRBJ2-7, with 7 bases aligning to TRBD1. Trimming at V came to 1 base and at J to 0 bases, leaving 6 bases not matched to a gene. This CDR3 has 16 amino acids. Germline V gives CDR1 SGHAT, CDR2 FQNNGV. This chain's CDR3 is CASSLGLQGSSYEQYF. CDR3 sequence (DNA): TGTGCCAGCAGCTTAGGACTACAGGGGAGCTCCTACGAGCAGTACTTC.

The chain joins TRBV7-6 to TRBJ2-7; 10 nucleotides match TRBD2. This CDR3 comprises 15 residues. Germline V gene lookup returns CDR1 SGHVS and CDR2 FNYEAQ. V shed 3 bases, J shed 4 bases, and the junction held 6 bases outside the gene matches. The chain's CDR3 is CASSFSPSGGYEQYF. The CDR3 DNA is TGTGCCAGCAGCTTTTCTCCTAGCGGGGGATACGAGCAGTACTTC.

The chain carries TRBV2 and TRBJ2-7, with a weak D call TRBD2 (5 bases). V dropped 7 bases and J dropped 7 bases, with 11 bases sitting between them. The CDR3 has 11 residues. CDR1 and CDR2 (germline): SNHLY, FYNNEI. CDR3 protein: CASTPGWEQYF. The CDR3 DNA is TGTGCCAGCACGCCGGGATGGGAGCAGTACTTC.

The V and J genes are TRBV25-1 and TRBJ2-1; TRBD1 aligns across 7 bases. Trimming at V came to 3 bases and at J to 9 bases, leaving 5 bases not matched to a gene. Per germline, CDR1 MGHDK and CDR2 SYGVNS. The CDR3 loop spans 13 amino acids. The CDR3 spells CASSDGTDGEQFF. Here the CDR3 DNA reads TGTGCCAGCAGTGACGGGACAGATGGTGAGCAGTTCTTC.

The chain links TRBV4-3 to TRBJ2-3, with 9 bases matching TRBD1. CDR3 length equals 16 residues. Germline CDR1 is LGHNA and CDR2 is YSLEER. With V trimmed by 4 bases and J by 3 bases, 8 bases remained unmatched. DNA of the CDR3: TGCGCCAGCAGCCCCCTGGACAGGGGCTGGACAGATACGCAGTATTTT. This codes for CASSPLDRGWTDTQYF.

This sequence joins TRBV3-1 (or the pseudogene TRBV3-2) and TRBJ2-2; 9 positions agree with TRBD2. The trim removed 5 bases at V and 4 bases at J, leaving 5 bases unmatched. CDR1 LGHDT and CDR2 YNNKEL come from the germline V gene (reference sequence). This CDR3 spans 15 amino acids. The chain's CDR3 is CASSVAGVGTGELFF. CDR3 DNA: TGTGCCAGCAGCGTAGCGGGAGTGGGCACCGGGGAGCTGTTTTTT.